What follows describes a single TCR beta chain. Its antigen is not yet known. Base-call qualities are not available, and no considerably larger clone is one nucleotide away. Receptors were amplified or captured by 5' RACE. The instrument given in TCRdb is Illumina HiSeq 2500. The second PCR ran for roughly 7 to 11 cycles and used a J-beta primer mix along with a sample-barcoded 5' primer. A template-switch 5' adaptor carrying 12 random nucleotides introduced a unique molecular identifier onto each TCR beta cDNA molecule. At least 3 million CDR3-containing paired-end reads were obtained from each sample. First-strand cDNA synthesis was performed from all RNA using the Mint cDNA synthesis kit, with priming by a TRBC-specific oligonucleotide. Following uracil-DNA glycosylase treatment, a first 18-cycle PCR with universal primers M1SS and BC2_uni_R was performed on all cDNA. Under the source paper's analysis protocol: For normalization, 1 million high-quality reads were randomly selected from each sample, with every read carrying a distinct molecular identifier. Reads sharing molecular identifiers were discarded rather than binned into consensus sequences. CDR3 identification, clonotype clustering and error correction used MiTCR with a Q25 quality threshold and the strictest error-elimination algorithm. Lower-bound total TCR beta diversity was estimated with a nonparametric unseen species model using Euler transformation. TCRdb reworked the public reads: Q25 trimming with fastp, MiXCR clone assembly, productive beta chains retained. Every distinct CDR3 protein forms one entry, paired with its most common genes and DNA. None of the V and J calls come from the authors' own analysis; TCRdb made them. For this sample there are over a million distinct CDR3 sequences; approximately 59% appear just once. The ten top clones hold about 6.7% of the sample.

The data are from a study of blood T cells in healthy people across ages (dated by TCRdb to the mid-2010s). With regard to the full study: In model experiments, template switching captured roughly one uniquely barcoded TCR beta cDNA molecule for every two T cells. To track age-related changes in TCR beta repertoire diversity, the study relied on deep sequencing normalized with unique cDNA molecular identifiers. Donors were grouped into four age groups: young (average roughly 15 years), middle-aged (39), aged (about 59) and long-lived (about 82). Donors of different ages were randomly distributed across sequencing lanes to avoid experimental bias. Using the same blood draw, the study looked at two additional independent replicas of 1 million unique cDNA reads for two donors, one aged 18 to 30 and the other aged 80 or older. The research as a whole found: Observed TCR beta diversity correlated strongly with the percentage of naive T cells measured by flow cytometry. The CMV infection status of donors was not known, potentially confounding age-related changes in expanded clonotypes. Observed TCR beta diversity per million T cells fell roughly linearly with age, and a significant reduction was already apparent by age approximately 40. Estimates of total diversity from one million sequenced T cells were regarded as lower bounds and underestimates. The long-lived group showed more naive CD4+ T cells, fewer expanded clones and increased TCR diversity than the aged group, suggesting age selection. Conclusive comparison of naive and antigen-experienced compartments was prevented by the profiling of bulk unsorted PBMCs.

The CDR3 sequence holds 15 residues, the cysteine and phenylalanine included. Kept here is only the CDR3 DNA, which spans 45 bases and is read in frame from base 1. The V end loses 0 bases and the J end loses 4 bases, and a stretch of 13 bases separates them. CDR1 and CDR2, per the germline V gene (reference sequence), are DFQATT and SNEGSKA. Systemically healthy Caucasian individuals from Russia, some 40 in total and aged about 6 to 100 years, were included as donors. Approximately 10 milliliters of peripheral blood were collected from each donor into EDTA-treated Vacutainer tubes. Ficoll-Paque density-gradient centrifugation was used to isolate PBMCs, with at least 7 million per sample. Trizol reagent was used to extract total RNA from PBMCs, with at least 5 micrograms per sample. For every donor, an aliquot of PBMCs went through flow cytometry to measure the percentages of naive CD45RAhigh/CD27high T cells.

The material sequenced was blood. The TCR comes from a man between 18 and 35 years old in good health. This receptor chain uses TRBV20-1 and TRBJ2-1; perhaps TRBD2 is the D gene, with 6 bases matching. The DNA reads TGCAGTGCTAGAGATCCGGCTAGCGAGTACAATGAGCAGTTCTTC. Translated, this is CSARDPASEYNEQFF.